One and the same sample provided the 10 T cell receptor beta chains below, sequenced in a study of blood T cell repertoires in COVID-19. The assay was immunoSEQ multiplex PCR, and TCRdb's table has in-frame clones only and misses some. The table lists roughly 250,000 clones, roughly four fifths of them singletons, with under 4.5% in the top ten. Sequencing was performed on peripheral blood. These receptors originate from a man aged 45 to 65 with acute or convalescent COVID-19.

The chain joins TRBV25-1 to TRBJ1-6; D gene ambiguous. Germline V lookup: CDR1 MGHDK, CDR2 SYGVNS. The length of the CDR3 is 13 residues. The germline V and J ends were trimmed by 2 bases and 10 bases, with 9 bases remaining between them. The CDR3 nucleotides read TGTGCCAGCAGTGAAAGTGACAACTCACCCCTCCACTTT. This translates into CASSESDNSPLHF.

The chain carries TRBV29-1 and TRBJ1-2; D gene ambiguous. Germline V gives CDR1 SQVTM, CDR2 ANQGSEA. V was pared by 5 bases and J by 7 bases, with 14 bases between. This CDR3 has 12 residues. The CDR3 is CSVSGSYVGYTF. DNA of the CDR3: TGCAGCGTTAGCGGTTCCTATGTTGGCTACACCTTC.

The chain is built from TRBV12-3 or TRBV12-4 and TRBJ1-2, with TRBD1 as a possible D gene (5 bases). Between the trimmed V and J ends, which lost 3 bases and 5 bases, there was a span of 10 bases. This CDR3 has 13 amino acids. This chain's CDR3 is CASSFQGWYGYTF. As DNA, the CDR3 is TGTGCCAGCAGTTTTCAGGGCTGGTATGGCTACACCTTC.

The gene calls are TRBV7-6 and TRBJ2-1, with 7 bases fitting TRBD2. With V trimmed by 5 bases and J by 3 bases, 7 bases remained unmatched. In germline, CDR1 is SGHVS, CDR2 FNYEAQ. The CDR3 runs to 15 residues. The CDR3: CASSPAPSGYNEQFF. CDR3 coding DNA: TGTGCCAGCAGCCCCGCCCCTAGCGGCTACAATGAGCAGTTCTTC.

The chain is built from TRBV12-3 or TRBV12-4 and TRBJ1-2; D unclear. The CDR3 consists of 12 residues. V lost 2 bases and J 3 bases, leaving 4 bases between the germline ends. CDR3 DNA sequence: TGTGCCAGCAGTTTAACGGACTATGGCTACACCTTC. It specifies CASSLTDYGYTF.

The chain employs TRBV5-1 and TRBJ1-5; weak D call: TRBD1 (5 bases). Germline lookup yields CDR1 SGHRS and CDR2 YFSETQ. V was cut by 4 bases and J by 0 bases, with 11 bases left in between. The CDR3 runs 15 residues. In DNA form, the CDR3 reads TGCGCCAGCAGCCCCGGACATTCTAGCAATCAGCCCCAGCATTTT. It specifies CASSPGHSSNQPQHF.

The rearrangement links TRBV11-3 to TRBJ1-1, with 7 bases that match TRBD1. The ends lost 2 bases at V and 1 base at J; junction bases unmatched: 4. The CDR3 contains 15 residues. Per germline, CDR1 SGHNT and CDR2 YENEEA. The CDR3 region has the DNA TGTGCCAGCAGCTTATTGGCAGGGGGGAACACTGAAGCTTTCTTT. It is translated as CASSLLAGGNTEAFF.

J is TRBJ1-2 and V is TRBV7-9; D is undetermined. The V gene's germline CDR1 is SEHNR and CDR2 FQNEAQ (reference sequence). This CDR3 region has 13 residues. The V gene lost 3 bases and the J gene lost 10 bases, with 15 bases spanning the gap. DNA of the CDR3: TGTGCCAGCAGCTTTACCTTGGCAAGTGACTACACCTTC. Protein sequence: CASSFTLASDYTF.

Notes on this clone: Distinct nucleotide sequences in the sample also encode this CDR3. The CDR3 reads CASSLRGNQETQYF. The DNA for the CDR3 is TGTGCCAGCAGCTTGAGAGGAAACCAAGAGACCCAGTACTTC. J is TRBJ2-5 and V is TRBV5-6; D gene unclear. Germline V gives CDR1 SGHDT, CDR2 YYEEEE. V dropped 1 base and J dropped 0 bases, with 7 bases sitting between them. The CDR3 has 14 residues.

The rearrangement links TRBV10-3 to TRBJ2-1, with 12 bases that match TRBD2. Germline assignment: CDR1 ENHRY and CDR2 SYGVKD. The J segment lost 8 bases and the V segment lost 0 bases, leaving 11 bases of the junction unmatched. CDR3 length: 18 residues. This chain's CDR3 is CAISESSASGGAAHEQFF. CDR3 bases: TGTGCCATCAGTGAGTCGTCGGCTAGCGGGGGGGCTGCCCATGAGCAGTTCTTC.